A selection of T cell receptor beta chains follows, all from one sample in a study of blood T cell repertoires in COVID-19. Libraries were prepared by immunoSEQ multiplex PCR; TCRdb keeps only in-frame clonotypes and omits some of them. The data show a few hundred thousand clones, approximately 90% seen once. Source material: peripheral blood. Receptor source: a woman in her forties or fifties with COVID-19, enrolled during active disease. CDR3s include the opening cysteine and the closing phenylalanine or tryptophan. A D gene is named only where the DNA matches it firmly. Expanded clones get a size class; other rows say once, few or many, or leave the size out.

cdr3_nt | cdr3_aa | d_call | clone_size | j_call | v_call
TGTGCCAGCAGCTTACGGGGAACCACAGATACGCAGTATTTT | CASSLRGTTDTQYF | . | once | TRBJ2-3 | TRBV7-3
TGTGCCAGTAGTACCCTATACGCCGGGGAGCTGTTTTTT | CASSTLYAGELFF | . | . | TRBJ2-2 | TRBV19
TGCAGCGGGCGGGCTCCCGGGGGAGACACTGAAGCTTTCTTT | CSGRAPGGDTEAFF | . | . | TRBJ1-1 | TRBV29-1
TGTGCCAGCAGCCAGGGAGGCGAGCAGTACTTC | CASSQGGEQYF | . | . | TRBJ2-7 | TRBV3-1/TRBV3-2
TGTGCCAGCTCCCTTGGACAGGGAGCCAATTCACCCCTCCACTTT | CASSLGQGANSPLHF | TRBD1 | . | TRBJ1-6 | TRBV18
TGTGCCAGCAGTCTCGATAGCGGGGGGAGACGGGAGACCCAGTACTTC | CASSLDSGGRRETQYF | TRBD2 | . | TRBJ2-5 | TRBV7-2
TGTGCCAGTAGCTTTCTCGGACAGGGGAGTGGCTACACCTTC | CASSFLGQGSGYTF | TRBD1 | . | TRBJ1-2 | TRBV19
TGTGCCAGTAGTGACCGAGGACTAGCGGGGGGTCTCACAGATACGCAGTATTTT | CASSDRGLAGGLTDTQYF | TRBD2 | . | TRBJ2-3 | TRBV19
TGTGCCAGCAATACCCCCGTCGGGTCGGTTGTTAGCCAGCCCCAGCATTTT | CASNTPVGSVVSQPQHF | . | few | TRBJ1-5 | TRBV28
TGTGCCAGCAGCCAAAACGGAGATACGCAGTATTTT | CASSQNGDTQYF | . | . | TRBJ2-3 | TRBV14
TGTGCCAGCAGACCCCAGGGCTCTGGGGCCAACGTCCTGACTTTC | CASRPQGSGANVLTF | . | . | TRBJ2-6 | TRBV6-5
TGTGCCAGCTCCGGCGGCAACCAAGAGACCCAGTACTTC | CASSGGNQETQYF | . | . | TRBJ2-5 | TRBV18
TGCGCCAGCAGTGGTGCAGGGCGGACCGGGGAGCTGTTTTTT | CASSGAGRTGELFF | . | . | TRBJ2-2 | TRBV10-1
TGTGCCAGTAGTAGGACAGGGAACACCGGGGAGCTGTTTTTT | CASSRTGNTGELFF | TRBD1 | . | TRBJ2-2 | TRBV19
TGTGCCTGGAGTCCGGGGGGGACCGCCTACGAGCAGTACTTC | CAWSPGGTAYEQYF | TRBD2 | . | TRBJ2-7 | TRBV30
TGCGCCAGCAGCTTCTCGGGACAACCGGGGGAGCAGTACTTC | CASSFSGQPGEQYF | . | . | TRBJ2-7 | TRBV5-1
TGCGCCAGCAGCCAAGGAGCGGGGGGGCCACGGGAGCAGTACTTC | CASSQGAGGPREQYF | TRBD2 | . | TRBJ2-7 | TRBV4-1
TGTGCCAGCAGCTTGGGTTCAGGTGAAGCTTTCTTT | CASSLGSGEAFF | . | . | TRBJ1-1 | TRBV5-4
TGTGCCAGCAGCGCCGGGACAGTCATTAGCTCCTACAATGAGCAGTTCTTC | CASSAGTVISSYNEQFF | TRBD1 | . | TRBJ2-1 | TRBV11-3
TGTGCCACGGGGGGGGACAGGAAAGGACTTTACTTC | CATGGDRKGLYF | TRBD1 | . | TRBJ1-2 | TRBV24-1
TGTGCCAGCAGCTTAGTAGCGGGGGGGACGTCTCTCCAAGAGACCCAGTACTTC | CASSLVAGGTSLQETQYF | TRBD2 | once | TRBJ2-5 | TRBV7-2
TGTGCCAGCAGCTTAAGTGGGGCAGCCATCGCCTTC | CASSLSGAAIAF | . | . | TRBJ1-2 | TRBV11-3
TGTGCCAGCAGCCATACTATTATAAAGGGGGATAATTCACCCCTCCACTTT | CASSHTIIKGDNSPLHF | . | . | TRBJ1-6 | TRBV4-2
TGTGCCAGCAGTAGGCGGGCGAGAGATAATTCACCCCTCCACTTT | CASSRRARDNSPLHF | . | . | TRBJ1-6 | TRBV27
TGTGCCAGCAGTGACCCCCCCCGGGCGCGGGATGAAAAACTGTTTTTT | CASSDPPRARDEKLFF | . | . | TRBJ1-4 | TRBV6-1
TGTGCCAGTAGTTCCGACAGGGCGGGCCACGAGCAGTACTTC | CASSSDRAGHEQYF | TRBD1 | . | TRBJ2-7 | TRBV19
TGTGCCAGCAGCTTGGATACTGTCACAGATACGCAGTATTTT | CASSLDTVTDTQYF | . | . | TRBJ2-3 | TRBV5-4
TGTGCCAGCAGCCCACGACAGGGGTGGGACACTGAAGCTTTCTTT | CASSPRQGWDTEAFF | TRBD1 | . | TRBJ1-1 | TRBV5-4
TGTGCCACTTCGGGGTGGGGGGACGCTGAAGCTTTCTTT | CATSGWGDAEAFF | . | . | TRBJ1-1 | TRBV12-3/TRBV12-4
TGTGCCAGCAGGGGGACAGGGGGGACCCTGGGGGCTTTCTTT | CASRGTGGTLGAFF | TRBD1 | . | TRBJ1-1 | TRBV27
TGTGCCAGCAGCTTGGTCGCGGGAGCCTACGAGCAGTACTTC | CASSLVAGAYEQYF | TRBD2 | . | TRBJ2-7 | TRBV5-5
TGTGCTAGTGGTACGATAGGGGGCAAAGAAGCTTTCTTT | CASGTIGGKEAFF | TRBD1 | . | TRBJ1-1 | TRBV12-5
TGCGCCAGCAGTGAGTCACCAGGGCCCTATAATTCACCCCTCCACTTT | CASSESPGPYNSPLHF | . | . | TRBJ1-6 | TRBV10-1
TGTGCCAGTAGCCAGGGACAGGTACCACAGCCCCAGCATTTT | CASSQGQVPQPQHF | TRBD1 | . | TRBJ1-5 | TRBV19
TGTGCCATCAGGGGGACAGGGGGCGCGTTTAACGAGCAGTACTTC | CAIRGTGGAFNEQYF | TRBD1 | . | TRBJ2-7 | TRBV10-3
TGTGCCAGCAGCAAAGGTAGGGACAGGAGTCAACAGCCCCAGCATTTT | CASSKGRDRSQQPQHF | . | few | TRBJ1-5 | TRBV21-1
TGTGCCAGCAGCGCTCCGGGACAGACGAACACTGAAGCTTTCTTT | CASSAPGQTNTEAFF | . | . | TRBJ1-1 | TRBV21-1
TGTGCCATCAGAGGGGGCAAGGAGACTGAAGCTTTCTTT | CAIRGGKETEAFF | TRBD1 | . | TRBJ1-1 | TRBV10-3
TGTGCCAGCAGCCAGGGACTAGCGGACCAAGAGACCCAGTACTTC | CASSQGLADQETQYF | TRBD2 | . | TRBJ2-5 | TRBV6-5
TGCGCCAGCAGCCCAGGGGTCTCGACGGAAGCTTTCTTT | CASSPGVSTEAFF | . | . | TRBJ1-1 | TRBV5-1
TGTGCCAGCAGCCAACCACAGGGGGCCTATGGCTACACCTTC | CASSQPQGAYGYTF | TRBD1 | . | TRBJ1-2 | TRBV3-1/TRBV3-2
TGTGCCTGTCAGGGGAGCACAGATACGCAGTATTTT | CACQGSTDTQYF | . | . | TRBJ2-3 | TRBV30
TGTGCTAGTGGTTTGACAGGGTCCGGAGAGCAGTACTTC | CASGLTGSGEQYF | . | . | TRBJ2-7 | TRBV12-5
TGTGCCACCAGCAGAGATAGGGGCTCCAGTCAGCCCCAGCATTTT | CATSRDRGSSQPQHF | . | few | TRBJ1-5 | TRBV15
TGTGCCATCAGTGAGTCGGCGGCAGGGGGAAGCACTGAAGCTTTCTTT | CAISESAAGGSTEAFF | TRBD1 | . | TRBJ1-1 | TRBV10-3
TGTGCCAGCATGGGGACAGGGAACGAGCAGTACTTC | CASMGTGNEQYF | TRBD1 | once | TRBJ2-7 | TRBV6-5
TGTGCCAGCAGCCCCCGGACACTGAACACTGAAGCTTTCTTT | CASSPRTLNTEAFF | . | . | TRBJ1-1 | TRBV6-5
TGTGCCAGCATCCGACTAGCGGGGGGCGGGGCCGTGCAGTATTTT | CASIRLAGGGAVQYF | TRBD2 | . | TRBJ2-3 | TRBV2